The rows below give T cell receptor beta chains drawn from one sample of a study of blood T cell repertoires in COVID-19. Produced via immunoSEQ multiplex PCR; TCRdb's table is partial and in-frame only. This table holds roughly 170,000 clones, approximately 78% found once. The material sequenced was PBMCs or T cells enriched from blood (not recorded which). Receptors were obtained from a woman between 45 and 65 years old who had recovered from COVID-19. Both conserved end residues are part of each CDR3. D genes are given only for firm matches. The size field is filled for only some rows; it gives once, few, many or a size class.

V gene	J gene	D gene	clone size	CDR3 protein	CDR3 DNA
TRBV7-9	TRBJ1-4	NA	NA	CASSLVAGQANEKLFF	TGTGCCAGCAGCTTAGTCGCGGGTCAGGCTAATGAAAAACTGTTTTTT
TRBV12-3/TRBV12-4	TRBJ1-1	NA	NA	CASSLKPGVEAFF	TGTGCCAGCAGTTTAAAACCAGGGGTTGAAGCTTTCTTT
TRBV28	TRBJ2-5	TRBD2	NA	CASSLRAGSQETQYF	TGTGCCAGCAGTTTAAGAGCGGGGTCTCAAGAGACCCAGTACTTC
TRBV5-5	TRBJ2-1	TRBD2	NA	CASSRDGLVAYNEQFF	TGTGCCAGCAGCCGGGACGGACTAGTCGCCTACAATGAGCAGTTCTTC
TRBV27	TRBJ1-6	TRBD1	few	CASSLGGTGKSPLHF	TGTGCCAGCAGTTTAGGCGGGACAGGGAAGTCACCCCTCCACTTT
TRBV2	TRBJ1-6	NA	few	CASMQGVIRNSPLHF	TGTGCCAGCATGCAAGGGGTTATTCGGAATTCACCCCTCCACTTT
TRBV6-2/TRBV6-3	TRBJ2-3	TRBD1	NA	CASSYGTGYRTDTQYF	TGTGCCAGCAGTTACGGGACAGGCTATCGCACAGATACGCAGTATTTT
TRBV28	TRBJ1-1	TRBD1	NA	CASSSTGLNTEAFF	TGTGCCAGCAGCTCGACAGGGCTTAACACTGAAGCTTTCTTT
TRBV6-2/TRBV6-3	TRBJ2-1	NA	NA	CASSLAAANEQFF	TGTGCCAGCAGTTTGGCAGCGGCCAATGAGCAGTTCTTC
TRBV15	TRBJ2-2	TRBD1	NA	CATGTDFRTGELFF	TGTGCCACAGGGACAGATTTTAGGACCGGGGAGCTGTTTTTT
TRBV6-1	TRBJ2-7	NA	NA	CASSDPRSYEQYF	TGTGCCAGCAGTGACCCCAGGTCCTACGAGCAGTACTTC
TRBV28	TRBJ2-3	NA	NA	CASSLSAAAPHTQYF	TGTGCCAGCAGTTTATCCGCCGCAGCGCCCCATACGCAGTATTTT
TRBV6-5	TRBJ1-2	NA	NA	CASSRLEGGNYGYTF	TGTGCCAGCAGTCGGCTGGAGGGAGGAAACTATGGCTACACCTTC
TRBV28	TRBJ2-5	TRBD2	NA	CASRRLAGRYQETQYF	TGTGCCAGCAGACGACTAGCGGGGAGGTACCAAGAGACCCAGTACTTC
TRBV2	TRBJ2-2	NA	NA	CASSERRGNTGELFF	TGTGCCAGCAGTGAAAGAAGGGGGAACACCGGGGAGCTGTTTTTT
TRBV11-2	TRBJ2-1	NA	NA	CASSFDNEQFF	TGTGCCAGCAGCTTCGACAATGAGCAGTTCTTC
TRBV6-1	TRBJ1-4	NA	NA	CASRESSGETNEKLFF	TGTGCCAGCAGGGAATCCTCAGGGGAAACTAATGAAAAACTGTTTTTT
TRBV6-6	TRBJ1-4	TRBD1	NA	CASSRTRGQGQEKLFF	TGTGCCAGCAGTCGCACCCGGGGACAGGGGCAAGAAAAACTGTTTTTT
TRBV3-1/TRBV3-2	TRBJ1-6	NA	NA	CASSRALSVVNSPLHF	TGTGCCAGCAGCCGGGCCCTGTCGGTTGTTAATTCACCCCTCCACTTT
TRBV19	TRBJ1-6	TRBD1	NA	CASSMGQHNSPLHF	TGTGCCAGTAGTATGGGACAGCATAATTCACCCCTCCACTTT
TRBV21-1	TRBJ1-1	NA	NA	CASSPRGWDSRVTAFF	TGTGCCAGCAGCCCGCGAGGTTGGGACAGCCGAGTAACAGCTTTCTTT
TRBV7-9	TRBJ2-1	NA	NA	CASSLAGGNNEQFF	TGTGCCAGCAGCTTAGCGGGGGGAAACAATGAGCAGTTCTTC
TRBV5-1	TRBJ1-5	NA	NA	CASSPDSNQPQHF	TGCGCCAGCAGCCCGGACAGTAATCAGCCCCAGCATTTT
TRBV27	TRBJ2-4	NA	NA	CASSLWGWGENIQYF	TGTGCCAGCAGTTTATGGGGCTGGGGGGAGAACATTCAGTACTTC
TRBV24-1	TRBJ2-2	TRBD2	NA	CATSEKREGGMRTGELFF	TGTGCCACCAGTGAGAAGCGGGAGGGCGGGATGCGCACCGGGGAGCTGTTTTTT
TRBV24-1	TRBJ2-3	NA	NA	CATGSDTSTDTQYF	TGTGCCACCGGGAGCGACACTAGCACAGATACGCAGTATTTT
TRBV2	TRBJ2-5	NA	NA	CASKDRTATGETQYF	TGTGCCAGCAAAGACCGGACTGCTACCGGGGAGACCCAGTACTTC
TRBV7-9	TRBJ2-7	TRBD2	NA	CASSLASGRIYEQYF	TGTGCCAGCAGCTTAGCTAGCGGGAGGATCTACGAGCAGTACTTC
TRBV7-9	TRBJ1-1	NA	NA	CASSLELVGAFF	TGTGCCAGCAGCTTAGAGCTCGTCGGAGCTTTCTTT
TRBV6-1	TRBJ1-2	NA	NA	CASSDRGIGYGYTF	TGTGCCAGCAGTGATCGGGGGATCGGTTATGGCTACACCTTC
TRBV15	TRBJ2-5	NA	NA	CATSRDLSVTAQETQYF	TGTGCCACCAGCAGAGATCTTTCGGTTACAGCCCAAGAGACCCAGTACTTC
TRBV5-4	TRBJ1-1	NA	NA	CASSTDKGTEAFF	TGTGCCAGCAGTACCGACAAGGGGACTGAAGCTTTCTTT
TRBV27	TRBJ2-3	TRBD2	NA	CASSAPSGSSDTQYF	TGTGCCAGCAGTGCGCCTAGCGGGAGTTCAGATACGCAGTATTTT
TRBV5-3	TRBJ2-7	TRBD2	once	CARSLGLAGSYEQYF	TGTGCCAGAAGCTTGGGACTAGCGGGCTCCTACGAGCAGTACTTC
TRBV2	TRBJ2-7	TRBD1	NA	CASSAGGQGFEQYF	TGTGCCAGCTCTGCAGGGGGACAGGGGTTCGAGCAGTACTTC
TRBV24-1	TRBJ1-2	NA	NA	CATSDAEGEVYGYTF	TGTGCCACCAGTGACGCAGAGGGTGAAGTTTACGGCTACACCTTC
TRBV28	TRBJ2-6	TRBD1	NA	CASKDRGGEGANVLTF	TGTGCCAGCAAGGACAGGGGGGGCGAGGGGGCCAACGTCCTGACTTTC
TRBV7-2	TRBJ1-2	NA	once	CASSLATGEPYGYTF	TGTGCCAGCAGCTTAGCCACAGGAGAACCCTATGGCTACACCTTC
TRBV28	TRBJ1-4	TRBD1	NA	CASRGGTGLGEKLFF	TGTGCCAGCAGGGGCGGGACAGGCTTAGGGGAAAAACTGTTTTTT
TRBV10-3	TRBJ2-7	TRBD2	NA	CAISELAGYEQYF	TGTGCCATCAGTGAACTAGCGGGCTACGAGCAGTACTTC
TRBV7-2	TRBJ2-2	TRBD2	NA	CASRTSGSRGGELFF	TGTGCCAGCAGGACTAGCGGGAGTAGGGGCGGGGAGCTGTTTTTT
TRBV4-3	TRBJ2-2	NA	NA	CASSQPPAGHSPRLSAGELFF	TGCGCCAGCAGCCAACCCCCCGCGGGCCACAGCCCCCGACTGTCGGCCGGGGAGCTGTTTTTT
TRBV27	TRBJ1-2	TRBD1	NA	CASRGDRGRDGYTF	TGTGCCAGCAGGGGAGACAGGGGGCGCGATGGCTACACCTTC
TRBV6-5	TRBJ1-2	NA	few	CASSPSLLANYGYTF	TGTGCCAGCAGTCCTTCCCTGCTAGCTAACTATGGCTACACCTTC
TRBV5-1	TRBJ1-2	NA	NA	CASSPRGDYGYTF	TGCGCCAGCAGCCCCCGCGGAGACTATGGCTACACCTTC
TRBV5-4	TRBJ2-3	NA	NA	CASSLSTDTQYF	TGTGCCAGCAGCCTAAGCACAGATACGCAGTATTTT
TRBV7-2	TRBJ2-7	TRBD1	NA	CASSVGQGKFYEQYF	TGTGCCAGCAGCGTTGGACAGGGAAAATTCTACGAGCAGTACTTC
TRBV7-2	TRBJ2-1	TRBD2	NA	CASSKSRASGSDEQFF	TGTGCCAGCAGTAAAAGCCGGGCTAGCGGGAGCGATGAGCAGTTCTTC